The 5 T cell receptor beta chains below come from one sample, sequenced in a study of siplizumab effects on memory and regulatory T cells. Using immunoSEQ multiplex PCR, the repertoire was profiled, and TCRdb retains in-frame clones only, with some absent. The repertoire holds 85,000 to 120,000 clones, with roughly nine tenths as singletons. The material sequenced was CD4+ T cells sorted from blood. All receptors come from a human donor in good health.

CDR3 sequence reads: CASSFQRESNEQFF. Written as DNA, the CDR3 is TGTGCCAGCAGTTTCCAGCGGGAGAGCAATGAGCAGTTCTTC. The chain employs TRBV27 and TRBJ2-1, with 8 bases identical to TRBD2. CDR3 length equals 14 residues. CDR1 is MNHEY and CDR2 is SMNVEV in the germline V gene (reference sequence). Trimming removed 3 bases from V and 6 bases from J; junction bases left unmatched: 4.

This chain joins TRBV14 and TRBJ2-7, with D possibly TRBD2 on 5 matching bases. Germline V lookup: CDR1 SGHDN, CDR2 FVKESK. V was trimmed by 3 bases and J by 2 bases, leaving 20 bases between them. The CDR3 length is 17 residues. CDR3 sequence reads: CASSQATSRPRPYEQYF. CDR3 in DNA: TGTGCCAGCAGCCAGGCCACTAGTCGTCCGAGGCCCTACGAGCAGTACTTC.

CDR3 region: CASRRGTVGEGYEQYF. CDR3 sequence (DNA): TGTGCCAGCAGACGCGGGACAGTGGGCGAAGGGTACGAGCAGTACTTC. The chain recombines TRBV28 with TRBJ2-7; a weak D match, TRBD1 (7 bases). Trimming pared 6 bases from V and 4 bases from J, leaving 22 bases between. The germline V gene has CDR1 MDHEN and CDR2 SYDVKM. This CDR3 comprises 16 residues.

In this sample, this clone turned up once. This rearrangement joins TRBV7-5 to TRBJ2-5; the listed D gene, TRBD1, was not tested against the DNA. TRBV7-5 is marked as a pseudogene. The CDR3 is 15 residues long. CDR3 sequence (DNA): TGTGTCAGAAGCTTAAGGGGTTTCCTACAAGAGACCCAGTACTTC. It encodes CVRSLRGFLQETQYF.

J is TRBJ2-3 and V is TRBV5-6, with D perhaps given as TRBD1 or TRBD2 (5 bases each). The CDR3 sequence is 14 residues long. CDR1 and CDR2 from the germline V gene are SGHDT and YYEEEE. Trimming left V 4 bases short and J 1 base short, with 10 bases between. CDR3 protein: CASSPGPGTDTQYF. The DNA of the CDR3 is TGTGCCAGCAGCCCGGGACCGGGCACAGATACGCAGTATTTT.